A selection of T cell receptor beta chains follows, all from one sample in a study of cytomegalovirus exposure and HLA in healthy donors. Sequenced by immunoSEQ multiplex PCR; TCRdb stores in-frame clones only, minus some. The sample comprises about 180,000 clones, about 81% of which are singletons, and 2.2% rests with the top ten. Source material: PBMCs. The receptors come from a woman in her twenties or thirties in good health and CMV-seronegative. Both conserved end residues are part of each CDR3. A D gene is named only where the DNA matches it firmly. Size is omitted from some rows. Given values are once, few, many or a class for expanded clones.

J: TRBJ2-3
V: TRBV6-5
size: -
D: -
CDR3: CASSYTQVTDTQYF
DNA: TGTGCCAGCAGTTATACACAGGTCACAGATACGCAGTATTTT

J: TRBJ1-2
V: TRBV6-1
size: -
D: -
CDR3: CASSDLRNYGYTF
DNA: TGTGCCAGCAGTGATTTGAGGAACTATGGCTACACCTTC

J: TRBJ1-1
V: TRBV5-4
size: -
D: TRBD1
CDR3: CASRPTGGGDTEAFF
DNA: TGTGCCAGCAGACCGACAGGGGGTGGGGACACTGAAGCTTTCTTT

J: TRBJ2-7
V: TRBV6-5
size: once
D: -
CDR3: CASSPPALWPYEQYF
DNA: TGTGCCAGCAGCCCCCCAGCGCTATGGCCCTACGAGCAGTACTTC

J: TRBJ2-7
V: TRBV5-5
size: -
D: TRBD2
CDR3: CASSVSGGDSYEQYF
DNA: TGTGCCAGCAGCGTGAGCGGGGGGGACTCCTACGAGCAGTACTTC

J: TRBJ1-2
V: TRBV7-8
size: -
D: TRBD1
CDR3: CASSLDSDRVRTYGYTF
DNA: TGTGCCAGCAGCTTAGATTCCGACAGGGTACGAACCTATGGCTACACCTTC

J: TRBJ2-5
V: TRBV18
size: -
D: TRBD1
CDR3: CASSLGTGQRETQYF
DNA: TGTGCCAGCTCACTGGGGACAGGGCAGCGGGAGACCCAGTACTTC

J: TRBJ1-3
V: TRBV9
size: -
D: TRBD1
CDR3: CASSAEQGYSGNTIYF
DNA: TGTGCCAGCAGCGCAGAACAGGGGTACTCTGGAAACACCATATATTTT

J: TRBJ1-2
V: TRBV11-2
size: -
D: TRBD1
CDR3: CASSSIRDRGDYGYTF
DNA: TGTGCCAGCAGTTCAATCCGGGACAGGGGCGACTATGGCTACACCTTC

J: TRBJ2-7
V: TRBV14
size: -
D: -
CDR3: CASSQNLLYEQYF
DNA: TGTGCCAGCAGCCAGAACTTACTCTACGAGCAGTACTTC

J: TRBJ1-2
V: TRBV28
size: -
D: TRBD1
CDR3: CASSLDRGNYGYTF
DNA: TGTGCCAGCAGTTTAGACAGGGGTAACTATGGCTACACCTTC

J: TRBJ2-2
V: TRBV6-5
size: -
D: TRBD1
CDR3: CASKGQSLGTGELFF
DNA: TGTGCCAGCAAGGGACAGTCTTTAGGAACCGGGGAGCTGTTTTTT

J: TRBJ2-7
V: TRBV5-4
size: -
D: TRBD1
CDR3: CASSLLGQGPHEQYF
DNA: TGTGCCAGCAGCTTGTTGGGACAGGGGCCCCACGAGCAGTACTTC

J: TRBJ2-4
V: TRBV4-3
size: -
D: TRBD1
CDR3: CASSQVLWGQENIQYF
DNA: TGCGCCAGCAGCCAGGTCTTGTGGGGACAGGAAAACATTCAGTACTTC

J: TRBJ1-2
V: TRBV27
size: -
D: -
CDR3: CASSLGRGTIGGGGYTF
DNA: TGTGCCAGCAGTTTAGGGAGAGGGACTATAGGGGGTGGAGGCTACACCTTC

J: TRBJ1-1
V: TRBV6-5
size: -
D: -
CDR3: CASSYSILLVNTEAFF
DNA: TGTGCCAGCAGTTACTCCATACTTCTTGTGAACACTGAAGCTTTCTTT

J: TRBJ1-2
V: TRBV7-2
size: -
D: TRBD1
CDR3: CASSFGTGGTGYTF
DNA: TGTGCCAGCAGCTTTGGGACAGGGGGCACTGGCTACACCTTC

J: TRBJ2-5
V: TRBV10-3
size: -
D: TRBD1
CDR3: CAISGPPPTGGLQETQYF
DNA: TGTGCCATCAGTGGGCCCCCCCCCACAGGGGGCCTCCAAGAGACCCAGTACTTC

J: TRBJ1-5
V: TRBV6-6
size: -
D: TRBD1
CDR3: CASTFDRGGNQPQHF
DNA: TGTGCCAGCACCTTCGACAGGGGAGGCAATCAGCCCCAGCATTTT

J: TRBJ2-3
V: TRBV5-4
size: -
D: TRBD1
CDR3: CASSPGSTGSTDTQYF
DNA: TGTGCCAGCAGCCCAGGGTCGACAGGGAGCACAGATACGCAGTATTTT

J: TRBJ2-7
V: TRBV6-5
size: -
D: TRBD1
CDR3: CASSRQGDSYEQYF
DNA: TGTGCCAGCAGTCGACAGGGGGACTCCTACGAGCAGTACTTC

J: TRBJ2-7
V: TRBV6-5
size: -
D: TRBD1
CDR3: CASRKNRDSSYEQYF
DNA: TGTGCCAGCAGAAAAAACCGGGACAGCTCCTACGAGCAGTACTTC

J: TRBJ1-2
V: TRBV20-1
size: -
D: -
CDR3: CSASTGTGYTF
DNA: TGCAGTGCTAGCACAGGGACTGGCTACACCTTC

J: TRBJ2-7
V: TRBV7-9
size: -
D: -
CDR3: CASSLATGSEQYF
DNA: TGTGCCAGCAGCTTAGCCACAGGGTCCGAGCAGTACTTC

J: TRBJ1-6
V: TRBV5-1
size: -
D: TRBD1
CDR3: CASSEGQGAPLHF
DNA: TGCGCCAGCAGCGAGGGACAGGGAGCACCCCTCCACTTT

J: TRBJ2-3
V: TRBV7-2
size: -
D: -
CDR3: CASSPQGTTQYF
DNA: TGTGCCAGCAGCCCCCAGGGAACTACGCAGTATTTT

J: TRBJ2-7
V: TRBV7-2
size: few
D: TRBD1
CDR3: CASSRRTGTYIYEQYF
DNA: TGTGCCAGCAGCAGAAGGACAGGGACCTATATCTACGAGCAGTACTTC

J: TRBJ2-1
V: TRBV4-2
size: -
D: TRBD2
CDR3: CASSQTSGNNEQFF
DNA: TGTGCCAGCAGCCAGACTAGCGGGAACAATGAGCAGTTCTTC

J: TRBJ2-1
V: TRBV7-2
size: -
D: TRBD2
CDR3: CASSHRTSGGNNEQFF
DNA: TGTGCCAGCAGCCACAGGACTAGCGGGGGGAACAATGAGCAGTTCTTC

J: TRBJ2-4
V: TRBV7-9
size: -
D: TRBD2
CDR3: CSSSLPPRLAGAKNIQYF
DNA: TGTTCCAGCAGCTTACCCCCCCGACTAGCGGGGGCCAAAAACATTCAGTACTTC

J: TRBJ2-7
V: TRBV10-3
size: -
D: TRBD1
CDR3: CATRGQDYEQYF
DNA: TGTGCCACCCGGGGACAGGACTACGAGCAGTACTTC

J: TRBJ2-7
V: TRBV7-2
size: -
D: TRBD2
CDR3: CASSLNRAGGSYEQYF
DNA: TGTGCCAGCAGCTTGAACAGGGCGGGGGGCTCCTACGAGCAGTACTTC

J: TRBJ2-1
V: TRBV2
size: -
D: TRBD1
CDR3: CASSPDRVGEDEQFF
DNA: TGTGCCAGCAGTCCCGACAGGGTCGGCGAGGATGAGCAGTTCTTC

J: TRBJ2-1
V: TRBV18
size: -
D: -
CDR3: CASSLNRADNEQFF
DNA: TGTGCCAGCTCCCTCAACAGGGCCGACAATGAGCAGTTCTTC

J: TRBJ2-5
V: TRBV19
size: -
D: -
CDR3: CASSKSLGAPQEYQYF
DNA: TGTGCCAGTAGTAAGTCCCTGGGGGCGCCCCAAGAGTACCAGTACTTC

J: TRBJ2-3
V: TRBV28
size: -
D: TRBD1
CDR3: CASSKGQGVDTQYF
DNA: TGTGCCAGCAGTAAGGGACAGGGGGTAGATACGCAGTATTTT

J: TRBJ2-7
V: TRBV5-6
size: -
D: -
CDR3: CASSQGGAEQYF
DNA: TGTGCCAGCAGCCAGGGGGGCGCTGAGCAGTACTTC

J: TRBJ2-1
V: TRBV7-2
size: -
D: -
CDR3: CASSPVGGQNNEQFF
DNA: TGTGCCAGCAGTCCCGTGGGCGGACAGAACAATGAGCAGTTCTTC

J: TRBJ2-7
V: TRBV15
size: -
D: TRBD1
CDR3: CATSLILVQGYYEQYF
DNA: TGTGCCACCAGCCTAATCCTCGTACAGGGGTACTACGAGCAGTACTTC

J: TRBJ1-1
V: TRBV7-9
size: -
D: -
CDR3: CASSTQGSTEAFF
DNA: TGTGCCAGCAGCACCCAGGGTAGCACTGAAGCTTTCTTT

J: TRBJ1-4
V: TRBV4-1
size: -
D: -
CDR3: CASSQGGSATNEKLFF
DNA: TGCGCCAGCAGCCAAGGGGGCAGTGCAACTAATGAAAAACTGTTTTTT

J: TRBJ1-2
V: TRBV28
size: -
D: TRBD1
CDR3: CASSQQGVSGYTF
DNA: TGTGCCAGCAGTCAACAGGGGGTTAGTGGCTACACCTTC

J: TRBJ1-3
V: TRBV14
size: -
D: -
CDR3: CASSQRTPIYF
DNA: TGTGCCAGCAGCCAGCGTACCCCCATATATTTT

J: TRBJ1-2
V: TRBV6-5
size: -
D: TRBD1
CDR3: CASHNRGMGGYTF
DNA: TGTGCCAGCCACAACAGGGGAATGGGTGGCTACACCTTC